The 26 T cell receptor beta chains in this list originate from one sample, sequenced in a study of cytomegalovirus exposure and HLA in healthy donors. Profiling relied on immunoSEQ multiplex PCR, and the TCRdb table lists in-frame clones only, not all of them. Counted here are 100,000 to 150,000 clones, 88% occurring once; the ten biggest clones make up roughly 1.4%. The sequenced material came from PBMCs. Receptor source: a man aged 25-45 years in good health and CMV-seronegative.

The chain uses TRBV6-1 and TRBJ1-2, with 9 nucleotides matching TRBD1. The germline V gene encodes CDR1 MNHNS and CDR2 SASEGT. There are 12 residues in the CDR3. The J segment lost 3 bases and the V segment lost 8 bases, leaving 1 base of the junction unmatched. CDR3 sequence: CASGDRDYGYTF. DNA for the CDR3: TGTGCCAGCGGGGACAGGGACTATGGCTACACCTTC.

The chain couples TRBV4-3 to TRBJ2-7; TRBD1 aligns across 10 bases. The germline V gene encodes CDR1 LGHNA and CDR2 YSLEER. The CDR3 is 16 residues long. V trimming: 0 bases; J trimming: 0 bases; junction bases outside the gene matches: 2. The CDR3 DNA sequence: TGCGCCAGCAGCCAAGATGGGACAGGGGCCTCCTACGAGCAGTACTTC. Translating gives CASSQDGTGASYEQYF.

The chain combines TRBV5-5 with TRBJ1-5, with D perhaps matching TRBD1 (5 bases). The CDR3 length is 15 residues. Germline assignment: CDR1 SGHKS and CDR2 YYEKEE (reference sequence). V was clipped by 4 bases and J by 4 bases, with 15 bases between them. The chain's CDR3 is CASSPEWGGNQPQHF. The DNA for the CDR3 is TGTGCCAGCAGCCCGGAGTGGGGGGGTAATCAGCCCCAGCATTTT.

The genes are TRBV11-2 and TRBJ2-5, with D maybe TRBD1 (6 bases). The CDR3 totals 14 residues. Trimming left V 5 bases short and J 5 bases short, with 15 bases between. Germline V gene lookup returns CDR1 SGHAT and CDR2 FQNNGV. CDR3 in DNA: TGTGCCAGCAGCCCAGGGGCGAGGTGGGAGACCCAGTACTTC. As protein: CASSPGARWETQYF.

This sequence joins TRBV15 and TRBJ2-1, with 7 positions matching TRBD1. The CDR3 spans 16 residues. V lost 3 bases and J lost 7; bases outside the gene matches: 12. From germline, CDR1 is LNHNV and CDR2 YYDKDF (reference sequence). This CDR3 reads CATSSSLYRGKNEQFF. The CDR3 DNA follows: TGTGCCACCAGCAGCTCGCTGTACAGGGGAAAAAATGAGCAGTTCTTC.

This clone has just one count. This CDR3 is CATRSGRATDTQYF. CDR3 nucleotides: TGTGCCACCCGCAGCGGGAGGGCTACAGATACGCAGTATTTT. This chain joins TRBV11-2 and TRBJ2-3; TRBD2 agrees at 10 bases. CDR3 length: 14 amino acids. Germline CDR1 SGHAT, CDR2 FQNNGV. V shed 10 bases and J 3 bases; nucleotides not matched to a gene: 7. Supplemented by reference TRBV11-2 and TRBJ2-3, the full variable domain reads EAGVAQSPRYKIIEKRQSVAFWCNPISGHATLYWYQQILGQGPKLLIQFQNNGVVDDSQLPKDRFSAERLKGVDSTLKIQPAKLEDSAVYLCATRSGRATDTQYFGPGTRLTVL.

V is TRBV4-1 and J is TRBJ2-7, with D possibly being TRBD1 (6 bases). Trimming stripped 4 bases from V and 4 bases from J, with 20 bases between. The length of the CDR3 is 16 residues. Germline CDR1 MGHRA, CDR2 YSYEKL. In DNA, the CDR3 is TGCGCCAGCAGCCCAGGGTCGATTGTGGGGGCGTACGAGCAGTACTTC. It translates to CASSPGSIVGAYEQYF.

The chain links TRBV30 to TRBJ2-1; 13 bases align to TRBD2. Per germline, CDR1 GTSNPN and CDR2 SVGIG (reference sequence). This CDR3 has 15 residues. V shed 3 bases and J 10 bases; nucleotides not matched to a gene: 9. CDR3 protein: CAWSAKLAGGQEQFF. The CDR3, as DNA: TGTGCCTGGAGCGCCAAACTAGCGGGAGGGCAAGAGCAGTTCTTC.

The rearrangement joins TRBV6-5 to TRBJ2-3; tentatively, D is TRBD2 (5 bases). The germline gives CDR1 MNHEY, CDR2 SVGAGI. The CDR3 loop spans 15 amino acids. Trimming cost V 6 bases and J 1 base, with 14 bases left between them. CDR3 nucleotides: TGTGCCAGCAGATCGGACCAGAGGGGCACAGATACGCAGTATTTT. Protein product: CASRSDQRGTDTQYF.

CDR3 amino acids: CAWSTGTVNSPLHF. The CDR3 coding sequence is TGTGCCTGGAGCACCGGGACAGTCAATTCACCCCTCCACTTT. The chain is built from TRBV30 and TRBJ1-6, with 7 bases aligning to TRBD1. The trim removed 3 bases at V and 7 bases at J, leaving 6 bases unmatched. This CDR3 region has 14 residues. Germline CDR1 GTSNPN, CDR2 SVGIG (reference sequence).

The V and J genes are TRBV11-2 and TRBJ1-6; no clear D gene. V gave up 5 bases and J gave up 7 bases, with 18 bases separating them. The CDR3 has 16 amino acids. CDR1 SGHAT and CDR2 FQNNGV come from the germline V gene. The CDR3: CASSNLKAGRNSPLHF. CDR3 nucleotide sequence: TGTGCCAGCAGCAACCTAAAGGCGGGGAGAAATTCACCCCTCCACTTT.

In nucleotides, the CDR3 is TGCGCCAGCAGCCAAGATACAGGGGCGAGCTCCTACAATGAGCAGTTCTTC. This gives the protein CASSQDTGASSYNEQFF. The J gene is TRBJ2-1, the V gene TRBV4-1; 7 bases are shared with TRBD1. After removal of 0 bases from V and 0 bases from J, the junction contained 5 bases not matched to a gene. CDR3 size: 17 residues. Germline V gene lookup returns CDR1 MGHRA and CDR2 YSYEKL.

The CDR3 bases are TGTGCCAGCCGACAGTTCATTGGAAACACCATATATTTT. Translated, it gives CASRQFIGNTIYF. This chain links TRBV27 with TRBJ1-3, with D possibly matching TRBD1 (5 bases). CDR3 length: 13 residues. Germline values: CDR1 MNHEY, CDR2 SMNVEV (reference sequence). V lost 8 bases and J 3 bases, leaving 11 bases between the germline ends.

This clone is medium-sized in the sample. V usage is TRBV6-1 and J usage is TRBJ2-7; a weak D match, TRBD2 (5 bases). Trimming left V 4 bases short and J 3 bases short, with 13 bases between. CDR3 size: 14 residues. From germline, CDR1 is MNHNS and CDR2 SASEGT. In DNA, the CDR3 is TGTGCCAGCAGTGGCGCCCATAGCGACTACGAGCAGTACTTC. As protein: CASSGAHSDYEQYF.

The genes are TRBV4-1 and TRBJ2-7; D might be TRBD1 (5 bases). V was shortened by 3 bases and J by 3 bases, with 12 bases between the two germline ends. CDR1 and CDR2 from the germline V gene are MGHRA and YSYEKL. The CDR3 totals 14 residues. This CDR3 reads CASSQTVEIYEQYF. CDR3 sequence (DNA): TGCGCCAGCAGCCAGACAGTGGAGATCTACGAGCAGTACTTC.

V usage is TRBV30 and J usage is TRBJ1-5; D gene unclear. CDR3 length: 14 amino acids. Trimming cost V 2 bases and J 2 bases, with 10 bases left between them. Germline lookup yields CDR1 GTSNPN and CDR2 SVGIG (reference sequence). The CDR3 sequence: CAWSPLYGNQPQHF. In DNA form, the CDR3 reads TGTGCCTGGAGTCCTCTATACGGCAATCAGCCCCAGCATTTT.

V usage is TRBV9 and J usage is TRBJ1-3, with a possible D match to TRBD1 (5 bases). The CDR3 sequence is 14 residues long. Germline V lookup: CDR1 SGDLS, CDR2 YYNGEE. The V and J ends lost 0 bases and 7 bases respectively, with 11 bases between them. CDR3 amino acids: CASSVVPGSNTIYF. In nucleotides, the CDR3 is TGTGCCAGCAGCGTAGTTCCAGGGTCGAACACCATATATTTT.

The chain has TRBV2 and TRBJ1-5, with D hard to call. CDR3 length: 13 amino acids. The germline CDR1 and CDR2 sequences are SNHLY and FYNNEI. The V end lost 6 bases, the J end lost 2 bases, and 8 bases lay between the germline ends. The CDR3 DNA reads TGTGCCAGCAGGAACTCCGGCAATCAGCCCCAGCATTTT. Its protein is CASRNSGNQPQHF.

This clone showed up just a few times. The gene calls are TRBV18 and TRBJ2-7; 7 bases agree with TRBD1. The germline gives CDR1 KGHSH, CDR2 LQKENI. Trimming removed 2 bases from V and 6 bases from J; junction bases left unmatched: 7. This CDR3 spans 14 amino acids. As DNA, the CDR3 is TGTGCCAGCTCACCAGGGACAGCAAAAATCGAGCAGTACTTC. Residues: CASSPGTAKIEQYF.

V is TRBV18 and J is TRBJ1-5; 9 bases are a match to TRBD1. This CDR3 contains 14 residues. Germline V gives CDR1 KGHSH, CDR2 LQKENI. Trimming at V came to 8 bases and at J to 7 bases, leaving 9 bases not matched to a gene. CDR3 coding DNA: TGTGCCAGCACCCGGGACAGGGAGCCCCAGCCCCAGCATTTT. It translates to CASTRDREPQPQHF.

The chain uses TRBV5-1 and TRBJ2-3; 14 bases align to TRBD2. Germline trimming cut 7 bases from V and 4 bases from J; bases unmatched to any gene: 8. Germline V gene lookup returns CDR1 SGHRS and CDR2 YFSETQ. This CDR3 contains 16 residues. CDR3 region: CASRPGLAGVADTQYF. The CDR3 DNA reads as TGCGCCAGCCGTCCGGGACTAGCGGGAGTAGCAGATACGCAGTATTTT.

The V call is TRBV29-1, the J call TRBJ1-1, with 8 bases lining up with TRBD1. The CDR3 has 14 amino acids. The germline gives CDR1 SQVTM, CDR2 ANQGSEA. The V segment lost 1 base and the J segment 3 bases; nucleotides outside the gene matches: 4. The CDR3, as DNA: TGCAGCGTTGAAGGTCAGGGGGCCGACACTGAAGCTTTCTTT. Amino acid sequence: CSVEGQGADTEAFF.

The rearrangement joins TRBV30 to TRBJ2-7; 11 bases are shared with TRBD1. V shed 0 bases, J shed 2 bases, and the junction held 3 bases outside the gene matches. The CDR3 loop spans 15 amino acids. The germline V gene has CDR1 GTSNPN and CDR2 SVGIG (reference sequence). CDR3 in amino acids: CAWSVPGQGAYEQYF. The CDR3 nucleotides are TGTGCCTGGAGTGTCCCGGGACAGGGGGCCTACGAGCAGTACTTC.

This chain connects TRBV30 to TRBJ1-4, with 10 positions matching TRBD1. The J segment lost 8 bases and the V segment lost 3 bases, leaving 9 bases of the junction unmatched. The CDR3 runs to 15 residues. Germline CDR1 reads GTSNPN; CDR2 reads SVGIG (reference sequence). As DNA, the CDR3 is TGTGCCTGGAGCCACCTTGTGACAGGGGGCGAAAAACTGTTTTTT. This translates into CAWSHLVTGGEKLFF.

This chain joins TRBV30 and TRBJ1-5, with 7 nucleotides matching TRBD1. The length of the CDR3 is 13 residues. The germline V gene encodes CDR1 GTSNPN and CDR2 SVGIG (reference sequence). The V gene end was trimmed by 7 bases and the J gene end by 1 base; junction bases not matched to a gene: 4. The CDR3 region is CAFGTVSNQPQHF. CDR3 sequence (DNA): TGTGCCTTCGGGACAGTAAGCAATCAGCCCCAGCATTTT.

The chain has TRBV29-1 and TRBJ1-2, with 7 nucleotides matching TRBD1. This CDR3 spans 17 amino acids. Losses at the gene ends were 3 bases for V and 4 bases for J; bases not matched to a gene: 17. The germline gives CDR1 SQVTM, CDR2 ANQGSEA. CDR3 residues: CSVDSPTSLGTAYGYTF. In nucleotides, the CDR3 is TGCAGCGTTGATTCCCCGACCTCATTGGGGACAGCCTATGGCTACACCTTC.